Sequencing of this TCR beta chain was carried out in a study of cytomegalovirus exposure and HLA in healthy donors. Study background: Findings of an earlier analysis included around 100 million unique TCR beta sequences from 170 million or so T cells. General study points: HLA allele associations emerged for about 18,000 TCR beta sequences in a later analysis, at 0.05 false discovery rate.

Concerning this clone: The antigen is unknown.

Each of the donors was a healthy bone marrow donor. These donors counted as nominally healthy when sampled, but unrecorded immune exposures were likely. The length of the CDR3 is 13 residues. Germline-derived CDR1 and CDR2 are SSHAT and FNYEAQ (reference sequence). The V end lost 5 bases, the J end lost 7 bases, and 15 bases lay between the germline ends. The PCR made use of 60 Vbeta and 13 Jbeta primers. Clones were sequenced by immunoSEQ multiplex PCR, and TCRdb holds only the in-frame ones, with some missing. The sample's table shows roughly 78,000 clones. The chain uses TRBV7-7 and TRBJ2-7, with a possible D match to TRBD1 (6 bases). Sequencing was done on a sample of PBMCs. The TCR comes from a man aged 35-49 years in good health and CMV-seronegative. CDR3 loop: CASSPDRSGEQYF. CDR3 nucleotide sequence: TGTGCCAGCAGCCCTGACAGGTCTGGGGAGCAGTACTTC.